This TCR beta chain appears in the sequencing data of a study of Ad26.COV2.S vaccination and SARS-CoV-2 variants (dated by TCRdb to about 2021). Describing the broader study: Vaccine-arm donors were drawn from COV1001, a multicentre, randomized, double-blind, placebo-controlled phase I-IIa trial of Ad26.COV2.S in healthy adults. Throughout the experiments and outcome assessment, investigators stayed blinded to trial group allocation. Participants in the trial were split at random into five groups of five each, receiving low-dose or high-dose Ad26.COV2.S once or twice, or else placebo on both occasions. Ad26.COV2.S was administered intramuscularly at a dose of 5x10^10 or 1x10^11 viral particles, either as one shot or as two shots given 56 days apart. The TCR-sequenced set comprised around 32 samples: some 20 Ad26.COV2.S vaccine recipients, 5 placebo recipients and 8 SARS-CoV-2 convalescent individuals. TCRbeta repertoire sequencing was used to assess the specificity and breadth of SARS-CoV-2-reactive T cell receptors after Ad26.COV2.S vaccination. General findings and caveats noted by the study authors: The study lacked the statistical power to compare responses across vaccine doses or regimens. Compared with placebo recipients, Ad26.COV2.S recipients showed higher spike-specific TCR breadth (P = 0.0014). Vaccine and placebo recipients had comparable non-spike TCR breadth, which fits with the vaccine containing only spike. The authors noted that the TCR breadth and depth analyses may have underestimated total T cell responses. Substantial breadth of spike-specific CD8+ and CD4+ T cell responses was reported after vaccination.

V drops 4 bases and J drops 1 base, leaving 10 bases in between. The CDR3 spans 14 residues, from the cysteine through the phenylalanine. The retained sequence is limited to the CDR3, 42 bases, with the frame set at the first base. According to the germline V gene, CDR1 reads SNHLY and CDR2 reads FYNNEI. As for this clone: The antigen it recognizes is unknown. Within one base of it there is no much larger clone, and no base qualities were kept.

The immunoSEQ Assay was the method used to sequence TCRbeta CDR3 regions. After extraction, genomic DNA underwent amplification by bias-controlled multiplex PCR, followed by high-throughput sequencing. Turning to the authors' computational methods: To quantify the absolute abundance of every unique TCRbeta CDR3 region, sequences were collapsed and filtered. Usable DNA was measured by amplifying reference genes present in all nucleated cells, and TCRbeta template counts were normalized to that usable DNA to estimate T cell fraction. Repertoire TCRs were annotated as SARS-CoV-2-specific by exact matching of V gene, CDR3 amino acid sequence and J gene to a known reactive TCR set. The reference SARS-CoV-2 TCR set was derived from MIRA and filtered for enrichment in COVID-19-positive ImmuneCODE repertoires, a step that removed public or cross-reactive TCRs. Using the MIRA antigens, annotated TCRs were further analysed by specific ORF or by position within an ORF. Breadth was defined as annotated unique rearrangements over total unique productive rearrangements; depth was the summed frequency of those rearrangements. Two-sided Wilcoxon rank-sum tests were applied when comparing TCR breadth between groups. In its TCRdb copy, this immuneACCESS table keeps in-frame sequences only and misses some clones. Where compared with another copy, unresolved V genes explain less than half of these, and the others have no known cause. V, J and clone size derive from that table, while D and trimming were established from the DNA sequence. The sample has hundreds of thousands of clones on record, 80% to 90% of them singletons. The ten largest account for roughly 1.5% of the sample.

Interpreted using the paper, the treatment or condition label stands for: roughly 18 received Ad26.COV2.S at low or high dose, single or two shots; about five received placebo; per-sample allocation not given. For vaccine and placebo recipients, repertoires were sequenced using samples collected on day 63 after the first injection. Between 29 July and 7 August 2020, Cohort 1b enrolled 20 to 30 adults aged 18-55 years at one site in Boston, USA. Ad26.COV2.S was a replication-incompetent adenovirus type 26 vector that expressed a prefusion-stabilized SARS-CoV-2 spike protein derived from the original Wuhan strain.

The chain was built from TRBV2 and TRBJ1-2; the D gene lacks a confident call. Sample: peripheral blood, taken in a trial of Ad26.COV2.S vaccine versus placebo. The receptor was isolated from a person between 18 and 59 years old who received the Ad26.COV2.S COVID-19 vaccine or a placebo. CDR3 sequence: CASSATHLNYGYTF. The sequenced DNA: TGTGCCAGCAGTGCTACTCACCTTAACTATGGCTACACCTTC.